Following are 20 T cell receptor beta chains from one sample sequenced in a study of blood T cell repertoires in COVID-19 (dated by TCRdb to about 2020). Library preparation employed the immunoSEQ multiplex PCR assay. Not all clones reach the TCRdb copy of this immuneACCESS table, which keeps in-frame sequences only. Checked studies attribute under half of the gap to unresolved V genes and leave the rest unexplained. The sample yields roughly 180,000 clones; roughly four fifths were counted once. Approximately 12% of the sample comes from the top ten. Material: PBMCs or T cells enriched from blood (not recorded which). These receptors came from a man aged 35 to 55 who had recovered from COVID-19.

The rearrangement uses TRBV12-3 or TRBV12-4 and TRBJ1-1; D not certain. V lost 3 bases to trimming and J lost 3 bases, with 8 bases between them. The CDR3 sequence is 13 residues long. CDR3 DNA: TGTGCCAGCAGTTTGATCGAGGACACTGAAGCTTTCTTT. This codes for CASSLIEDTEAFF.

This sequence joins TRBV2 and TRBJ2-5; TRBD1 agrees at 9 bases. The germline gives CDR1 SNHLY, CDR2 FYNNEI. The CDR3 covers 15 residues. Unmatched junction bases numbered 10, after V lost 7 bases and J lost 4 bases. The CDR3 DNA sequence: TGTGCCAGCACCCGACAGGGGGGAGACCGAGAGACCCAGTACTTC. It yields the protein CASTRQGGDRETQYF.

J is TRBJ1-6 and V is TRBV11-2; a weak D match, TRBD1 (6 bases). Germline assignment: CDR1 SGHAT and CDR2 FQNNGV. This CDR3 is 15 amino acids long. Trimming stripped 7 bases from V and 7 bases from J, with 17 bases between. This CDR3 is CASTPRQAMNSPLHF. The CDR3 DNA reads TGTGCCAGCACCCCGAGACAGGCGATGAATTCACCCCTCCACTTT.

The chain combines TRBV28 with TRBJ1-1; D ambiguous. With 2 bases removed from V and 5 bases from J, the gap between germline ends came to 3 bases. The CDR3 length is 11 residues. Germline V lookup: CDR1 MDHEN, CDR2 SYDVKM. The CDR3 is CASSLLTEAFF. In DNA form, the CDR3 reads TGTGCCAGCAGTTTACTAACTGAAGCTTTCTTT.

CDR3 bases: TGTGCCATCAGTGCGGGGACTAGCGGGAGCACAGATACGCAGTATTTT. The encoded protein is CAISAGTSGSTDTQYF. V gene TRBV10-3 combines with J gene TRBJ2-3; 12 bases line up with TRBD2. The ends lost 4 bases at V and 0 bases at J; junction bases unmatched: 2. The CDR3 extends over 16 amino acids. Germline-derived CDR1 and CDR2 are ENHRY and SYGVKD.

V usage is TRBV29-1 and J usage is TRBJ1-2; maybe TRBD1 (6 bases). Germline CDR1 is SQVTM and CDR2 is ANQGSEA. V was pared by 5 bases and J by 8 bases, with 12 bases between. There are 11 residues in the CDR3. The CDR3 sequence is CSVRGAQGYTF. CDR3 sequence (DNA): TGCAGCGTTCGGGGGGCTCAGGGCTACACCTTC.

The chain is built from TRBV4-1 and TRBJ1-5; D is undetermined. CDR3 size: 16 residues. From germline, CDR1 is MGHRA and CDR2 YSYEKL. Trimming removed 2 bases from V and 1 base from J, with 12 bases in between. The CDR3 loop reads CASSQSEGRSNQPQHF. The CDR3 DNA reads TGCGCCAGCAGCCAATCAGAGGGAAGGAGCAATCAGCCCCAGCATTTT.

The J gene is TRBJ2-2, the V gene TRBV4-2; 9 positions agree with TRBD1. The V segment lost 3 bases and the J segment 3 bases; nucleotides outside the gene matches: 5. This CDR3 comprises 16 residues. Germline values: CDR1 LGHNA, CDR2 YNFKEQ. For the CDR3, the DNA is TGTGCCAGCAGCCATACGAACAGGGGGCACACCGGGGAGCTGTTTTTT. Its translation is CASSHTNRGHTGELFF.

A remark on this clone: One end of the junction is discordant with germline, which a read error may explain. J is TRBJ2-3 and V is TRBV12-5, with D perhaps TRBD2 (6 bases). The CDR3 is made up of 12 amino acids. In germline, CDR1 is LGHNT, CDR2 FRNRAP. CDR3 bases: TGTGCTAGTGGTAACAGCGGGCCCGCCCTGCAATTT. Residues: CASGNSGPALQF.

J is TRBJ1-1 and V is TRBV7-3, with D unresolved. Per the germline V gene, CDR1 is SGHTA and CDR2 is FQGTGA. The CDR3 consists of 12 residues. Trimming took off 4 bases at V and 8 bases at J, with 11 bases between the two ends. The CDR3 sequence is CASSSLRFEAFF. The CDR3 nucleotides are TGTGCCAGCAGCTCTCTCCGGTTCGAAGCTTTCTTT.

The chain carries TRBV7-2 and TRBJ1-1; D not resolved. Trimming removed 5 bases from V and 6 bases from J, with 16 bases in between. The CDR3 is made up of 14 amino acids. Germline V gives CDR1 SGHTA, CDR2 FQGNSA. The CDR3 bases are TGTGCCAGCAGCCCCAAGAGCTCGATCTCTGAAGCTTTCTTT. As protein: CASSPKSSISEAFF. The whole variable domain, filled in from reference TRBV7-2 and TRBJ1-1, reads GAGVSQSPSNKVTEKGKDVELRCDPISGHTALYWYRQSLGQGLEFLIYFQGNSAPDKSGLPSDRFSAERTGGSVSTLTIQRTQQEDSAVYLCASSPKSSISEAFFGQGTRLTVV.

V and J are TRBV10-3 and TRBJ2-1, with TRBD2 matching over 11 bases. V gave up 0 bases and J gave up 0 bases; unmatched junction bases: 4. This CDR3 is built from 18 residues. CDR1 ENHRY and CDR2 SYGVKD come from the germline V gene. For the CDR3, the DNA is TGTGCCATCAGTGAGTCCGGGACTAGCGGAAGCTCCTACAATGAGCAGTTCTTC. It codes for CAISESGTSGSSYNEQFF.

V gene TRBV7-9 combines with J gene TRBJ2-2, with TRBD2 identical over 11 bases. This CDR3 region has 18 residues. V was pared by 2 bases and J by 2 bases, with 7 bases of the junction left unmatched. The germline V gene has CDR1 SEHNR and CDR2 FQNEAQ (reference sequence). The CDR3 protein is CASSLLPGLAANTGELFF. Written as DNA, the CDR3 is TGTGCCAGCAGCTTACTTCCGGGACTAGCGGCCAACACCGGGGAGCTGTTTTTT. The variable domain in full, with the rest retrieved from reference TRBV7-9 and TRBJ2-2, is DTGVSQNPRHKITKRGQNVTFRCDPISEHNRLYWYRQTLGQGPEFLTYFQNEAQLEKSRLLSDRFSAERPKGSFSTLEIQRTEQGDSAMYLCASSLLPGLAANTGELFFGEGSRLTVL.

J is TRBJ2-1 and V is TRBV4-1; 7 bases fit TRBD2. Germline CDR1 is MGHRA and CDR2 is YSYEKL. The CDR3 spans 16 residues. With 1 base clipped from V and 3 bases from J, the junction kept 6 bases outside the gene matches. The CDR3 coding sequence is TGCGCCAGCAGCCAAGGGATCCAGCGGGGCTACAATGAGCAGTTCTTC. Its translation: CASSQGIQRGYNEQFF.

The J gene is TRBJ2-5, the V gene TRBV6-2 or TRBV6-3; 7 bases agree with TRBD1. The CDR3 is made up of 15 amino acids. After removal of 6 bases from V and 5 bases from J, the junction contained 12 bases not matched to a gene. Germline CDR1 and CDR2: MNHEY and SVGEGT. CDR3 sequence: CASSPLKGARETQYF. In nucleotides, the CDR3 is TGTGCCAGCAGCCCCCTGAAGGGGGCTCGGGAGACCCAGTACTTC.

The chain uses TRBV6-5 and TRBJ1-2; perhaps TRBD1 as D (6 bases). This CDR3 contains 14 residues. V was trimmed by 7 bases and J by 4 bases, leaving 16 bases between them. Looked up from germline, CDR1 is MNHEY and CDR2 is SVGAGI. CDR3 DNA sequence: TGTGCCAGCACCCCCGTGGGGACACCCTATGGCTACACCTTC. This translates into CASTPVGTPYGYTF.

V is TRBV7-9 and J is TRBJ2-1, with D perhaps TRBD1 (6 bases). The V end lost 3 bases, the J end lost 9 bases, and 18 bases lay between the germline ends. The CDR3 runs 15 residues. Germline V lookup: CDR1 SEHNR, CDR2 FQNEAQ (reference sequence). The CDR3 is CASSFQGTIAGEQFF. For the CDR3, the DNA is TGTGCCAGCAGCTTTCAGGGGACGATCGCGGGTGAGCAGTTCTTC.

The CDR3 nucleotides read TGTGCCAGCTCCCAATACTCCGGACAGGGGACCGGAAACACCATATATTTT. Translated: CASSQYSGQGTGNTIYF. The chain has TRBV18 and TRBJ1-3, with 9 bases aligning to TRBD1. J lost 4 bases, V lost 6 bases, and 13 bases had no gene match. Looked up from germline, CDR1 is KGHSH and CDR2 is LQKENI. This CDR3 comprises 17 residues.

The V and J genes are TRBV3-1 (or the pseudogene TRBV3-2) and TRBJ2-1, with D perhaps TRBD2 (6 bases). The length of the CDR3 is 15 residues. The germline CDR1 and CDR2 sequences are LGHDT and YNNKEL (reference sequence). Trimming stripped 3 bases from V and 4 bases from J, with 13 bases between. Here the CDR3 DNA reads TGTGCCAGCAGCCAGACGCGGGACTGGTACAATGAGCAGTTCTTC. Translating gives CASSQTRDWYNEQFF.

This chain links TRBV6-2 or TRBV6-3 with TRBJ2-3; the match to TRBD2 covers 10 bases. Germline-derived CDR1 and CDR2 are MNHEY and SVGEGT. There are 16 residues in the CDR3. V shed 6 bases and J 0 bases; nucleotides not matched to a gene: 6. In DNA form, the CDR3 reads TGTGCCAGCAGCCCCGGGACTAGCGTGAGCACAGATACGCAGTATTTT. Translated, it gives CASSPGTSVSTDTQYF.